The 18 T cell receptor beta chains below were found in one sample sequenced in a study of T cell responses to AZD1222 COVID-19 vaccine. Measured with immunoSEQ multiplex PCR; TCRdb has only the in-frame clones, and not every one. This sample carries 150,000 to 200,000 clones, around nine tenths of them seen once, and the ten largest clones take roughly 11%. Specimen: peripheral blood, collected 28 days after the second AZD1222 dose. These receptors all come from an adult who received the AZD1222 COVID-19 vaccine.

Comments on this clone: The sample carries other DNA sequences with the same CDR3. The J gene is TRBJ2-5, the V gene TRBV3-1 (or the pseudogene TRBV3-2); D is undetermined. CDR1 and CDR2 from the germline V gene are LGHDT and YNNKEL (reference sequence). Trimming pared 1 base from V and 5 bases from J, leaving 5 bases between. This CDR3 spans 12 amino acids. The CDR3 nucleotides are TGTGCCAGCAGCCAAGGTGGGGAGACCCAGTACTTC. Its translation is CASSQGGETQYF.

This sequence joins TRBV27 and TRBJ1-2; the match to TRBD1 covers 8 bases. Germline-derived CDR1 and CDR2 are MNHEY and SMNVEV (reference sequence). The ends lost 6 bases at V and 8 bases at J; junction bases unmatched: 8. The CDR3 contains 13 residues. The CDR3 loop is CASRRTGRKGYTF. Written as DNA, the CDR3 is TGTGCCAGCAGGAGGACAGGGAGGAAGGGCTACACCTTC.

This sequence joins TRBV6-2 or TRBV6-3 and TRBJ1-5; TRBD1 is a possible D gene (5 bases). This CDR3 is built from 17 residues. Germline V gene lookup returns CDR1 MNHEY and CDR2 SVGEGT. V lost 7 bases, J lost 0 bases, and 19 bases lay in between. The DNA for the CDR3 is TGTGCCAGCAACCCAAGCCCTCTGACAGCTAGCAATCAGCCCCAGCATTTT. It is translated as CASNPSPLTASNQPQHF.

The chain recombines TRBV7-8 with TRBJ1-2; unclear D gene. Germline V gives CDR1 SGHVS, CDR2 FQNEAQ. The CDR3 is made up of 13 amino acids. V was cut by 4 bases and J by 4 bases, with 10 bases left in between. The DNA for the CDR3 is TGTGCCAGCAGCTCACCACCGACCTATGGCTACACCTTC. The encoded protein is CASSSPPTYGYTF.

V usage is TRBV4-3 and J usage is TRBJ2-3; 8 nucleotides match TRBD2. The V gene's germline CDR1 is LGHNA and CDR2 YSLEER. Germline trimming cut 0 bases from V and 1 base from J; bases unmatched to any gene: 12. The CDR3 extends over 19 amino acids. CDR3 DNA sequence: TGCGCCAGCAGCCAAGAGCTTACTAGCGGCCATGGTGGCACAGATACGCAGTATTTT. The encoded protein is CASSQELTSGHGGTDTQYF.

This chain connects TRBV6-6 to TRBJ2-1; D may correspond to TRBD1 or TRBD2 (6 bases each). Between the trimmed V and J ends, which lost 0 bases and 8 bases, there was a span of 11 bases. Per the germline V gene, CDR1 is MNHNY and CDR2 is SVGAGI (reference sequence). The CDR3 is made up of 14 amino acids. The chain's CDR3 is CASSYSDGGDEQFF. In DNA, the CDR3 is TGTGCCAGCAGTTACTCCGACGGGGGCGATGAGCAGTTCTTC.

This clone occurred once. The V call is TRBV13, the J call TRBJ1-4; tentative D call: TRBD1 (5 bases). Trimming took 4 bases from V and 8 from J, leaving 14 bases between them. The CDR3 covers 14 residues. Germline V gene data show CDR1 as PRHDT and CDR2 as FYEKMQ (reference sequence). The CDR3 DNA follows: TGTGCCAGCAGCTCCCCCCGGGGCCGGGAAAAACTGTTTTTT. Protein sequence: CASSSPRGREKLFF.

The chain combines TRBV7-9 with TRBJ2-7, with D perhaps being TRBD1 or TRBD2 (5 bases each). Germline-derived CDR1 and CDR2 are SEHNR and FQNEAQ (reference sequence). V was clipped by 4 bases and J by 4 bases, with 17 bases between them. This CDR3 contains 15 residues. The CDR3 DNA sequence: TGTGCCAGCAGCTCCTCCGGGGCGGCCCCTTACGAGCAGTACTTC. Amino acids: CASSSSGAAPYEQYF.

The genes are TRBV5-6 and TRBJ1-6, with D tentatively TRBD1 (5 bases). V lost 4 bases and J lost 4, with 12 bases in between. The CDR3 is 15 residues long. Germline assignment: CDR1 SGHDT and CDR2 YYEEEE. The CDR3: CASSLRDGYNSPLHF. CDR3 nucleotide sequence: TGTGCCAGCAGCCTGAGGGACGGATATAATTCACCCCTCCACTTT.

This chain joins TRBV7-8 and TRBJ2-7; D is possibly TRBD1 (7 bases). This CDR3 has 20 residues. V was pared by 0 bases and J by 3 bases, with 27 bases between. Germline CDR1 and CDR2: SGHVS and FQNEAQ. The CDR3 DNA sequence: TGTGCCAGCAGCTTAGCGGTGGAGGGGGCTAGCCAGGCGGCTTTCTACGAGCAGTACTTC. It translates to CASSLAVEGASQAAFYEQYF.

V is TRBV9 and J is TRBJ1-6; D is unclear. CDR3 length: 14 amino acids. V gave up 4 bases and J gave up 6 bases, with 11 bases separating them. Per the germline V gene, CDR1 is SGDLS and CDR2 is YYNGEE. In DNA form, the CDR3 reads TGTGCCAGCAGCCGAGGGCGGGGTAATTCACCCCTCCACTTT. Its protein product is CASSRGRGNSPLHF.

The V gene is TRBV5-1, the J gene TRBJ2-5; 9 positions match TRBD2. CDR1 and CDR2 from the germline V gene are SGHRS and YFSETQ. Unmatched junction bases numbered 12, after V lost 4 bases and J lost 5 bases. The CDR3 is 16 residues long. CDR3 sequence (DNA): TGCGCCAGCAGCCCCGAAGCGGGGGGACGAGGGGAGACCCAGTACTTC. As protein: CASSPEAGGRGETQYF.

The gene calls are TRBV2 and TRBJ2-3; tentatively, D is TRBD1 (6 bases). Trimming removed 7 bases from V and 6 bases from J, with 17 bases in between. CDR3 length: 14 amino acids. CDR1 SNHLY and CDR2 FYNNEI come from the germline V gene. The CDR3 here is CASMGHPRADTQYF. The CDR3, as DNA: TGTGCCAGCATGGGACATCCGCGGGCGGATACGCAGTATTTT.

The CDR3 DNA reads TGTGCCAGCAGCTTGGGAGCGAGAGAGACCCAGTACTTC. As protein: CASSLGARETQYF. The rearrangement uses TRBV5-6 and TRBJ2-5; D unresolved. This CDR3 region has 13 residues. CDR1 SGHDT and CDR2 YYEEEE come from the germline V gene. The germline V and J ends were trimmed by 0 bases and 4 bases, with 7 bases remaining between them.

The chain carries TRBV11-1 and TRBJ2-7, with TRBD1 matching over 9 bases. This CDR3 spans 16 amino acids. V was pared by 5 bases and J by 3 bases, with 11 bases of the junction left unmatched. Germline CDR1 SGHAT, CDR2 FQDESV (reference sequence). CDR3: CASSPNRGQGFYEQYF. As DNA, the CDR3 is TGTGCCAGCAGCCCCAATCGGGGACAGGGATTCTACGAGCAGTACTTC.

The chain links TRBV9 to TRBJ2-5; D gene uncertain. Deletions cut 0 bases from V and 2 bases from J, with 11 bases between. Germline loops: CDR1 SGDLS, CDR2 YYNGEE. The CDR3 length is 15 residues. This chain's CDR3 is CASSVGVGQQETQYF. Written as DNA, the CDR3 is TGTGCCAGCAGCGTAGGTGTTGGGCAGCAAGAGACCCAGTACTTC. The variable domain in full, with the rest retrieved from reference TRBV9 and TRBJ2-5, is DSGVTQTPKHLITATGQRVTLRCSPRSGDLSVYWYQQSLDQGLQFLIQYYNGEERAKGNILERFSAQQFPDLHSELNLSSLELGDSALYFCASSVGVGQQETQYFGPGTRLLVL.

This chain connects TRBV6-5 to TRBJ1-2; TRBD1 aligns across 7 bases. With 7 bases clipped from V and 4 bases from J, the junction kept 3 bases outside the gene matches. Per germline, CDR1 MNHEY and CDR2 SVGAGI. The CDR3 runs to 12 residues. CDR3 region: CASNAGGYGYTF. CDR3 DNA: TGTGCCAGCAATGCAGGGGGCTATGGCTACACCTTC.

The genes are TRBV6-1 and TRBJ2-3, with 7 bases fitting TRBD2. The CDR3 runs to 16 residues. J gave up 6 bases and V 2 bases, and 11 bases lay outside the gene matches. Germline V lookup: CDR1 MNHNS, CDR2 SASEGT. The CDR3 region has the DNA TGTGCCAGCAGTGAAAGGGTAAACGGGGGGTATGATACGCAGTATTTT. Translating gives CASSERVNGGYDTQYF.